The 24 T cell receptor beta chains in this list originate from one sample, sequenced in a study of shared clonotypes between healthy human individuals. Libraries were prepared by immunoSEQ multiplex PCR; TCRdb keeps only in-frame clonotypes and omits some of them. The sample carries 2 million to 3 million clones, around 90% recorded once. The sample was naive CD4+ T cells sorted from blood. The subset denotes: CD45RA+ positively selected. These receptors came from a man between 18 and 29 years old in good health.

The V gene is TRBV18, the J gene TRBJ2-7; the D gene could be TRBD1 or TRBD2 (5 bases each). Between the trimmed V and J ends, which lost 8 bases and 2 bases, there was a span of 16 bases. Germline assignment: CDR1 KGHSH and CDR2 LQKENI. The CDR3 has 14 amino acids. Here the CDR3 reads CASLSGRDAYEQYF. For the CDR3, the DNA is TGTGCCAGCCTGTCCGGCAGGGACGCCTACGAGCAGTACTTC.

The gene calls are TRBV19 and TRBJ1-5; the D gene is possibly TRBD1 (5 bases). The CDR3 extends over 13 amino acids. Per germline, CDR1 LNHDA and CDR2 SQIVND (reference sequence). V was cut by 9 bases and J by 6 bases, with 15 bases left in between. The CDR3 DNA reads as TGTGCCAGCGGAAATCAGGGTGCTCAGCCCCAGCATTTT. This translates into CASGNQGAQPQHF.

The chain recombines TRBV4-2 with TRBJ1-4; D possibly corresponds to TRBD1 (5 bases). The CDR3 spans 18 residues. V shed 1 base and J shed 5 bases, with 20 bases lying between them. The V gene's germline CDR1 is LGHNA and CDR2 YNFKEQ. Here the CDR3 DNA reads TGTGCCAGCAGCCAAGGGGGGGTTTTGGTGGCAGGGAATGAAAAACTGTTTTTT. This encodes CASSQGGVLVAGNEKLFF.

CDR3 loop: CASSLYANRYEQYF. For the CDR3, the DNA is TGTGCCAGCAGTTTATACGCTAACCGCTACGAGCAGTACTTC. The chain combines TRBV28 with TRBJ2-7; D is unresolved. The V end was cut by 1 base, the J end by 3 bases, with 10 bases between. CDR3 length: 14 residues. CDR1 is MDHEN and CDR2 is SYDVKM in the germline V gene.

The V call is TRBV6-6, the J call TRBJ2-1, with 10 bases matching TRBD1. Germline V gives CDR1 MNHNY, CDR2 SVGAGI (reference sequence). With V trimmed by 6 bases and J by 10 bases, 3 bases remained unmatched. The CDR3 runs 12 residues. The CDR3 here is CASRATGGEQFF. The CDR3 region has the DNA TGTGCCAGCAGGGCGACAGGGGGCGAGCAGTTCTTC.

The chain uses TRBV19 and TRBJ2-1; the D is unclear. The ends were cut back, 6 bases at V and 2 bases at J, with 11 bases in the middle. CDR3 length: 14 amino acids. CDR1 is LNHDA and CDR2 is SQIVND in the germline V gene (reference sequence). The CDR3, as DNA: TGTGCCAGTAGAGAGCAGAGCCCCTACAATGAGCAGTTCTTC. It codes for CASREQSPYNEQFF.

This clone was seen a single time. The J gene is TRBJ1-5, the V gene TRBV16, with D uncertain. Trimming stripped 1 base from V and 4 bases from J, with 11 bases between. Germline V gene sequence: CDR1 KGHSY, CDR2 FQNENV. The CDR3 is 15 residues long. This CDR3 is CASSQFTQPNQPQHF. In DNA, the CDR3 is TGTGCCAGCAGCCAATTTACCCAGCCTAATCAGCCCCAGCATTTT. The entire variable domain, with the rest obtained from reference TRBV16 and TRBJ1-5, is as follows: GEEVAQTPKHLVRGEGQKAKLYCAPIKGHSYVFWYQQVLKNEFKFLISFQNENVFDETGMPKERFSAKCLPNSPCSLEIQATKLEDSAVYFCASSQFTQPNQPQHFGDGTRLSIL.

V usage is TRBV5-1 and J usage is TRBJ2-5; D is uncertain. The germline gives CDR1 SGHRS, CDR2 YFSETQ. Trimming took 2 bases from V and 5 from J, leaving 13 bases between them. The CDR3 sequence is 14 residues long. The CDR3 sequence: CASSFSGVRETQYF. The CDR3 coding sequence is TGCGCCAGCAGCTTTAGTGGGGTGAGGGAGACCCAGTACTTC.

CDR3 in DNA: TGTGCCAGCAGGGACAGGGGGCAAGAGACCCAGTACTTC. This translates into CASRDRGQETQYF. The chain carries TRBV2 and TRBJ2-5, with 10 bases that match TRBD1. This CDR3 has 13 amino acids. The germline CDR1 and CDR2 sequences are SNHLY and FYNNEI. The J segment lost 2 bases and the V segment lost 6 bases, leaving 0 bases of the junction unmatched.

A remark on this clone: At the DNA level, this CDR3 is encoded by other sequences in the same sample as well. The chain is built from TRBV11-2 and TRBJ1-3; possible D gene TRBD1, 5 bases. Germline CDR1 and CDR2: SGHAT and FQNNGV. Trimming pared 1 base from V and 0 bases from J, leaving 7 bases between. The CDR3 runs to 15 residues. This CDR3 reads CASSLGGASGNTIYF. CDR3 coding DNA: TGTGCCAGCAGCTTAGGAGGGGCCTCTGGAAACACCATATATTTT.

This chain uses TRBV5-4 with TRBJ2-7; D remains ambiguous. Germline loops: CDR1 SGHNT, CDR2 YYREEE (reference sequence). The ends were cut back, 4 bases at V and 0 bases at J, with 11 bases in the middle. CDR3 size: 14 residues. CDR3 coding DNA: TGTGCCAGCAGCCCCGGCGGCCACTCCTACGAGCAGTACTTC. Residues: CASSPGGHSYEQYF.

The genes are TRBV18 and TRBJ2-2; maybe TRBD1 (5 bases). The V gene's germline CDR1 is KGHSH and CDR2 LQKENI. There are 16 residues in the CDR3. Trimming took 4 bases from V and 7 from J, leaving 19 bases between them. Written as DNA, the CDR3 is TGTGCCAGCTCACTGATAGTGACAGTGAGCAGCGGGGAGCTGTTTTTT. Translating gives CASSLIVTVSSGELFF.

V usage is TRBV2 and J usage is TRBJ1-1; unclear D gene. The CDR3 is 14 residues long. The ends were cut back, 5 bases at V and 5 bases at J, with 15 bases in the middle. Germline values: CDR1 SNHLY, CDR2 FYNNEI. DNA for the CDR3: TGTGCCAGCAGTCCGGAAGTTCGTGAAACTGAAGCTTTCTTT. Its translation: CASSPEVRETEAFF.

The chain recombines TRBV29-1 with TRBJ2-3; D remains unclear. The germline gives CDR1 SQVTM, CDR2 ANQGSEA. The CDR3 contains 16 residues. V was clipped by 6 bases and J by 4 bases, with 23 bases between them. The CDR3 DNA is TGCAGCGTCGGCAGTCTAGTAGTGGGTGGTGCAGATACGCAGTATTTT. This gives the protein CSVGSLVVGGADTQYF.

The V gene is TRBV10-3, the J gene TRBJ1-1; no firm D call. The CDR3 runs to 14 residues. V gave up 1 base and J gave up 6 bases, with 12 bases separating them. Germline values: CDR1 ENHRY, CDR2 SYGVKD. CDR3 sequence (DNA): TGTGCCATCAGTGAGTTAGTGGGGTTTTCTGAAGCTTTCTTT. This sequence encodes CAISELVGFSEAFF.

Comment on this clone: In the same sample, other DNA sequences code for this CDR3. The genes are TRBV5-1 and TRBJ2-7; D is possibly TRBD1 (6 bases). The CDR3 sequence is 13 residues long. Germline loops: CDR1 SGHRS, CDR2 YFSETQ. Trimming took off 0 bases at V and 3 bases at J, with 7 bases between the two ends. The CDR3: CASSLGGGYEQYF. CDR3 nucleotide sequence: TGCGCCAGCAGCTTGGGAGGGGGCTACGAGCAGTACTTC.

This chain links TRBV11-3 with TRBJ2-7; 8 bases agree with TRBD2. This CDR3 contains 14 residues. J was trimmed by 7 bases and V by 0 bases; bases with no gene match: 5. Germline V gene lookup returns CDR1 SGHNT and CDR2 YENEEA. The CDR3 sequence is CASSLEPTSVEQYF. The CDR3 region has the DNA TGTGCCAGCAGCTTAGAGCCGACTAGCGTTGAGCAGTACTTC.

The chain uses TRBV11-2 and TRBJ1-5; 7 nucleotides align to TRBD1. The CDR3 totals 15 residues. The V gene end was trimmed by 4 bases and the J gene end by 4 bases; junction bases not matched to a gene: 7. The germline V gene encodes CDR1 SGHAT and CDR2 FQNNGV. DNA for the CDR3: TGTGCCAGCAGCTCTAAGAGACAGGGAAATCAGCCCCAGCATTTT. Translated: CASSSKRQGNQPQHF.

With regard to this clone: At the DNA level, this CDR3 is encoded by other sequences in the same sample as well. This chain links TRBV7-9 with TRBJ2-7; 7 bases line up with TRBD2. The CDR3 extends over 14 amino acids. V shed 2 bases, J shed 2 bases, and the junction held 3 bases outside the gene matches. Germline CDR1 SEHNR, CDR2 FQNEAQ (reference sequence). In DNA, the CDR3 is TGTGCCAGCAGCTTAAGCGGGACCCCCTACGAGCAGTACTTC. The encoded protein is CASSLSGTPYEQYF.

The chain has TRBV2 and TRBJ2-4; D uncertain. V lost 1 base and J lost 7, with 8 bases in between. From germline, CDR1 is SNHLY and CDR2 FYNNEI. This CDR3 contains 13 residues. The CDR3 loop reads CASSEDGRNIQYF. The CDR3 nucleotides read TGTGCCAGCAGTGAAGACGGCAGGAACATTCAGTACTTC.

The chain joins TRBV18 to TRBJ1-1, with D possibly matching TRBD1 (5 bases). The germline gives CDR1 KGHSH, CDR2 LQKENI. CDR3 length: 15 amino acids. Trimming took off 3 bases at V and 0 bases at J, with 11 bases between the two ends. CDR3 in amino acids: CASSPFGTLNTEAFF. DNA of the CDR3: TGTGCCAGCTCACCCTTCGGGACCCTGAACACTGAAGCTTTCTTT.

The gene calls are TRBV18 and TRBJ1-6, with D possibly matching TRBD1 (6 bases). V lost 5 bases, J lost 4 bases, and 12 bases lay in between. Germline V gene data show CDR1 as KGHSH and CDR2 as LQKENI. The CDR3 has 15 residues. This CDR3 is CASSTAGQYNSPLHF. The CDR3 nucleotides read TGTGCCAGCTCAACCGCCGGACAGTATAATTCACCCCTCCACTTT. The whole variable domain, remainder taken from reference TRBV18 and TRBJ1-6, is NAGVMQNPRHLVRRRGQEARLRCSPMKGHSHVYWYRQLPEEGLKFMVYLQKENIIDESGMPKERFSAEFPKEGPSILRIQQVVRGDSAAYFCASSTAGQYNSPLHFGNGTRLTVT.

The V gene is TRBV19, the J gene TRBJ1-5; 9 nucleotides align to TRBD1. The CDR3 totals 17 residues. V was clipped by 5 bases and J by 6 bases; unmatched bases: 14. The germline V gene has CDR1 LNHDA and CDR2 SQIVND (reference sequence). DNA for the CDR3: TGTGCCAGTAGTCCTGGGACAGGGAGAGGGGGACGTCAGCCCCAGCATTTT. Translation gives CASSPGTGRGGRQPQHF.

The rearrangement joins TRBV11-2 to TRBJ2-3, with 8 nucleotides matching TRBD2. The CDR3 spans 17 residues. CDR1 is SGHAT and CDR2 is FQNNGV in the germline V gene. Trimming took 8 bases from V and 1 from J; bases not matched to a gene: 14. The CDR3 nucleotides read TGTGCCAGCCGATTAGTAGGCGGGACTAGGGGCACAGATACGCAGTATTTT. The encoded protein is CASRLVGGTRGTDTQYF. The variable domain in full, with the rest retrieved from reference TRBV11-2 and TRBJ2-3, is EAGVAQSPRYKIIEKRQSVAFWCNPISGHATLYWYQQILGQGPKLLIQFQNNGVVDDSQLPKDRFSAERLKGVDSTLKIQPAKLEDSAVYLCASRLVGGTRGTDTQYFGPGTRLTVL.